What follows are 9 T cell receptor beta chains derived from one specimen sequenced in a study of T cell responses to AZD1222 COVID-19 vaccine. The method was immunoSEQ multiplex PCR; TCRdb's version includes in-frame clones alone and lacks a portion of them. The sample has approximately 130,000 clones, under 95% seen once; the top ten hold approximately 3.1%. Specimen: peripheral blood, collected on day 0 of AZD1222 vaccination. These TCRs come from an adult in good health.

V usage is TRBV3-1 (or the pseudogene TRBV3-2) and J usage is TRBJ1-1; possible D gene TRBD1, 6 bases. V was cut by 4 bases and J by 6 bases, with 15 bases left in between. The CDR3 length is 14 residues. Germline CDR1 reads LGHDT; CDR2 reads YNNKEL (reference sequence). The CDR3 DNA sequence: TGTGCCAGCAGCCTAATCCCGGGGGCCGCTGAAGCTTTCTTT. It encodes CASSLIPGAAEAFF.

This chain links TRBV5-4 with TRBJ2-5, with 16 bases lining up with TRBD2. V was clipped by 3 bases and J by 4 bases; unmatched bases: 6. The V gene's germline CDR1 is SGHNT and CDR2 YYREEE (reference sequence). This CDR3 is built from 17 residues. CDR3 protein: CASSSPGLAGGGETQYF. The DNA of the CDR3 is TGTGCCAGCAGCTCCCCGGGACTAGCGGGAGGGGGAGAGACCCAGTACTTC.

The V call is TRBV6-2 or TRBV6-3, the J call TRBJ1-2; a weak D match, TRBD1 (6 bases). CDR3 length: 15 amino acids. Germline V gene data show CDR1 as MNHEY and CDR2 as SVGEGT. With 5 bases removed from V and 7 bases from J, the gap between germline ends came to 20 bases. CDR3 DNA: TGTGCCAGCAGTCCGCTTTGGGGGGCTGGTACTGGCTACACCTTC. The encoded protein is CASSPLWGAGTGYTF.

J is TRBJ1-2 and V is TRBV29-1; maybe TRBD1 (6 bases). CDR3 length equals 11 residues. V was clipped by 4 bases and J by 8 bases, with 11 bases between them. Germline V gives CDR1 SQVTM, CDR2 ANQGSEA. The CDR3 nucleotides are TGCAGCGTTGCAGGGGCGTACGGCTACACCTTC. Translation: CSVAGAYGYTF.

The chain links TRBV9 to TRBJ2-1; TRBD2 is a possible D gene (6 bases). Per germline, CDR1 SGDLS and CDR2 YYNGEE. Trimming removed 3 bases at V and 9 bases at J, with 22 bases between. This CDR3 comprises 16 residues. The CDR3 sequence: CASSGVRSSVRSEQFF. As DNA, the CDR3 is TGTGCCAGCAGCGGTGTTCGGTCTAGCGTTCGGAGTGAGCAGTTCTTC.

The chain carries TRBV7-9 and TRBJ2-1; 8 bases match TRBD2. Trimming at V came to 7 bases and at J to 0 bases, leaving 8 bases not matched to a gene. The germline V gene encodes CDR1 SEHNR and CDR2 FQNEAQ (reference sequence). This CDR3 spans 16 amino acids. For the CDR3, the DNA is TGTGCCAGCACCACATTAGCGGGAAGCTCCTACAATGAGCAGTTCTTC. It encodes CASTTLAGSSYNEQFF.

The CDR3 sequence is CASSPGGLSGNTIYF. The CDR3 DNA is TGTGCCAGCAGCCCAGGGGGGCTCTCTGGAAACACCATATATTTT. The chain carries TRBV9 and TRBJ1-3, with 7 nucleotides matching TRBD1. The CDR3 sequence is 15 residues long. Germline lookup yields CDR1 SGDLS and CDR2 YYNGEE. V shed 4 bases and J 0 bases; nucleotides not matched to a gene: 4.

The chain recombines TRBV28 with TRBJ1-6, with D possibly TRBD1 on 5 matching bases. This CDR3 has 13 residues. The V gene's germline CDR1 is MDHEN and CDR2 SYDVKM. The ends were cut back, 3 bases at V and 10 bases at J, with 10 bases in the middle. CDR3 loop: CASSLSYRSPLHF. In DNA, the CDR3 is TGTGCCAGCAGTTTGTCGTACAGGTCACCCCTCCACTTT.

This chain connects TRBV6-6 to TRBJ1-6, with 10 bases that match TRBD1. Germline V gene sequence: CDR1 MNHNY, CDR2 SVGAGI (reference sequence). The CDR3 has 15 residues. Trimming cost V 6 bases and J 6 bases; bases outside gene matches: 5. As DNA, the CDR3 is TGTGCCAGCAGAGCGACAGGGGGCGGTAATTCACCCCTCCACTTT. As protein: CASRATGGGNSPLHF.